The 6 T cell receptor beta chains in this list originate from one sample, sequenced in a study of T-cell reconstitution after alpha-beta-depleted transplantation in children listed by TCRdb under 2016. Library preparation employed PCR. For sequencing, an Illumina HiSeq 2500 was employed. To normalize quantification of the TCRbeta repertoire, the TCR libraries were built with molecular barcoding that relied on unique molecular identifiers. Using fastp trimming at Q25 and MiXCR clonotype assembly, TCRdb reanalyzed the public sequencing data and kept in-frame beta chains. Rows are unified per CDR3 protein, each entry keeping the most common DNA and genes. Recorded for this sample are about 420,000 distinct CDR3 sequences; 11% of them occurred a single time. The ten most abundant clones make up approximately 5% of the sample. Specimen: PBMCs from the stem cell graft donor, collected from the stem cell graft. Receptor source: a human donor who donated a stem cell graft to a child with acute myeloid leukemia.

This clonotype was counted ten times or more. The rearrangement joins TRBV4-1 to TRBJ2-1; the match to TRBD2 covers 11 bases. The CDR3 has 15 residues. Losses at the gene ends were 1 base for V and 5 bases for J; bases not matched to a gene: 1. The V gene's germline CDR1 is MGHRA and CDR2 YSYEKL. CDR3 nucleotide sequence: TGCGCCAGCAGCCAAGGGGGACTAGCGGACAATGAGCAGTTCTTC. Amino acid sequence: CASSQGGLADNEQFF.

This clonotype has just a few counts. The V and J genes are TRBV10-2 and TRBJ1-1, with D unresolved. This CDR3 contains 13 residues. V lost 3 bases, J lost 4 bases, and 9 bases lay in between. CDR1 WSHSY and CDR2 SAAADI come from the germline V gene. CDR3 coding DNA: TGCGCCAGCAGTGATAAGGAAACCACTGAAGCTTTCTTT. Amino acids: CASSDKETTEAFF.

This clonotype has just a few counts. The rearrangement links TRBV6-1 to TRBJ2-1; 8 bases align to TRBD1. The V segment lost 6 bases and the J segment 9 bases; nucleotides outside the gene matches: 16. Germline V gives CDR1 MNHNS, CDR2 SASEGT. The CDR3 runs 16 residues. CDR3 sequence reads: CASRAGRGLSFVEQFF. The CDR3 DNA sequence: TGTGCCAGCAGGGCCGGCAGGGGGCTTTCTTTTGTTGAGCAGTTCTTC.

The chain has TRBV27 and TRBJ1-5, with D perhaps matching TRBD1 (5 bases). Per the germline V gene, CDR1 is MNHEY and CDR2 is SMNVEV (reference sequence). Trimming stripped 4 bases from V and 4 bases from J, with 11 bases between. This CDR3 has 14 residues. CDR3 protein: CASSSRRENQPQHF. The CDR3 nucleotides read TGTGCCAGCAGTTCACGCAGGGAGAATCAGCCCCAGCATTTT.

This clonotype appeared many times. This chain joins TRBV6-2 or TRBV6-3 and TRBJ1-1, with 7 nucleotides matching TRBD1. This CDR3 contains 15 residues. V shed 2 bases and J 1 base; nucleotides not matched to a gene: 4. Germline V CDR1 and CDR2: MNHEY, SVGEGT. CDR3 nucleotide sequence: TGTGCCAGCAGTTACGGGGACAGCCAGAACACTGAAGCTTTCTTT. Amino acids: CASSYGDSQNTEAFF.

The chain combines TRBV7-2 with TRBJ2-2; 9 positions match TRBD2. This CDR3 region has 16 residues. Germline V gene sequence: CDR1 SGHTA, CDR2 FQGNSA. Unmatched junction bases numbered 8, after V lost 5 bases and J lost 4 bases. The CDR3 nucleotides read TGTGCCAGCAGCCCCTACCAAGCGGGAGGCACCGGGGAGCTGTTTTTT. This sequence encodes CASSPYQAGGTGELFF. The whole variable domain, remainder taken from reference TRBV7-2 and TRBJ2-2, is GAGVSQSPSNKVTEKGKDVELRCDPISGHTALYWYRQSLGQGLEFLIYFQGNSAPDKSGLPSDRFSAERTGGSVSTLTIQRTQQEDSAVYLCASSPYQAGGTGELFFGEGSRLTVL.